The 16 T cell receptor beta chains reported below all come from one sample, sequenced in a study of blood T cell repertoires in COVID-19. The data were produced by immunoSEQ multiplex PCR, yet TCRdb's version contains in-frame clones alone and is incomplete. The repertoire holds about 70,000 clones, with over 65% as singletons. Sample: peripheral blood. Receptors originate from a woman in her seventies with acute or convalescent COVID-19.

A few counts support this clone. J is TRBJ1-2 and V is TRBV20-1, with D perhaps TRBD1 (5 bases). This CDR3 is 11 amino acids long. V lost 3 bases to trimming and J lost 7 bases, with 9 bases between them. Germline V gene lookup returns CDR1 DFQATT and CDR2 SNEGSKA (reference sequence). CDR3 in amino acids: CSASRDSGYTF. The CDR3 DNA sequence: TGCAGTGCTAGTAGGGACTCTGGCTACACCTTC.

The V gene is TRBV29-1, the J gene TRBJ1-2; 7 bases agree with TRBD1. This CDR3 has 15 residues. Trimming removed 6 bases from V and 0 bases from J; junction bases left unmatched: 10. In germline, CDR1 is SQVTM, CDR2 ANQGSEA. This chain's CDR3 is CSVSPGQSSNYGYTF. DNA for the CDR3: TGCAGCGTCTCACCGGGACAGAGCTCTAACTATGGCTACACCTTC.

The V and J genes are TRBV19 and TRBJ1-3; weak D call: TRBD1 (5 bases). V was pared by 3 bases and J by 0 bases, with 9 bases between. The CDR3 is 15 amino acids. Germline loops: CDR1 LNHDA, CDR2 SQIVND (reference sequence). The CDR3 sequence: CASSIRQGSGNTIYF. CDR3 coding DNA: TGTGCCAGTAGTATTCGCCAGGGCTCTGGAAACACCATATATTTT.

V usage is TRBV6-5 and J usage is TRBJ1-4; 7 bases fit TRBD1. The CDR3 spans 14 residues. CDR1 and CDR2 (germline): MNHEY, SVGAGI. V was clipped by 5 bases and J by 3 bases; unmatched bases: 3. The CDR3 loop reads CASSKQGSNEKLFF. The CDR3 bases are TGTGCCAGCAGTAAACAGGGGTCTAATGAAAAACTGTTTTTT.

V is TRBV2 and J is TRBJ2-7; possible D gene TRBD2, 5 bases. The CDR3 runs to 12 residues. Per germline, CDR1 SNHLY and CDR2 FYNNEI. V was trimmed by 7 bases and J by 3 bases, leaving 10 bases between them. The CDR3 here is CASKEAGYEQYF. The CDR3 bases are TGTGCCAGCAAGGAGGCGGGCTACGAGCAGTACTTC.

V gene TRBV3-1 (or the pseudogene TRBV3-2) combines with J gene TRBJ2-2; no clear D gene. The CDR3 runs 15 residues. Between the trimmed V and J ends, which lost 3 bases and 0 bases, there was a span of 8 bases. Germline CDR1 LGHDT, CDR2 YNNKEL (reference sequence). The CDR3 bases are TGTGCCAGCAGCCAGAGGCCCCCGAACACCGGGGAGCTGTTTTTT. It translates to CASSQRPPNTGELFF.

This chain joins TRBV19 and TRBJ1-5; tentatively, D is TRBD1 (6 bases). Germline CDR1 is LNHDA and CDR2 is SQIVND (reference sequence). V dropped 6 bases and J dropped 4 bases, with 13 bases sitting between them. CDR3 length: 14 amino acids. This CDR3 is CASSQDRQNQPQHF. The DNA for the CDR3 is TGTGCCAGTAGCCAGGACAGACAGAATCAGCCCCAGCATTTT.

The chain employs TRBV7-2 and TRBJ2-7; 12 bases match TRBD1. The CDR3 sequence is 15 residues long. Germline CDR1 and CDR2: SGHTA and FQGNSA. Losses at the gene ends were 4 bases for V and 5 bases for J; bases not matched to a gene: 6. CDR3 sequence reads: CASSSNRDRGHEQYF. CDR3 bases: TGTGCCAGCAGCTCTAACCGGGACAGGGGGCACGAGCAGTACTTC.

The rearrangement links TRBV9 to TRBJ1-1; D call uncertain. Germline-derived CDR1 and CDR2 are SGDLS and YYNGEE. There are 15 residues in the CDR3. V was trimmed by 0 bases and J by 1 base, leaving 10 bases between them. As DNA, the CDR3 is TGTGCCAGCAGCGTAGGGCTGGGAGGGAACACTGAAGCTTTCTTT. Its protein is CASSVGLGGNTEAFF.

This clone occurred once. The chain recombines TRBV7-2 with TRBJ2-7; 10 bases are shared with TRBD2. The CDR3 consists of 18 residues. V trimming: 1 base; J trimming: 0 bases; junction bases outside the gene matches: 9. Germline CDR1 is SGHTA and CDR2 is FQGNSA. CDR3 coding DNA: TGTGCCAGCAGCTTAGACGCTCTAGCGGGAGAGAGCTCCTACGAGCAGTACTTC. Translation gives CASSLDALAGESSYEQYF.

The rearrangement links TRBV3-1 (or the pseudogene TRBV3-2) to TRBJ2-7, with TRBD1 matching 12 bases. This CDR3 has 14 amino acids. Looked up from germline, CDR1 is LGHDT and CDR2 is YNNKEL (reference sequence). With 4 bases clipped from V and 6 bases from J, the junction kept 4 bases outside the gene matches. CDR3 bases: TGTGCCAGCAGCCCCGGGACAGGGGGCAGCGAGCAGTACTTC. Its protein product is CASSPGTGGSEQYF.

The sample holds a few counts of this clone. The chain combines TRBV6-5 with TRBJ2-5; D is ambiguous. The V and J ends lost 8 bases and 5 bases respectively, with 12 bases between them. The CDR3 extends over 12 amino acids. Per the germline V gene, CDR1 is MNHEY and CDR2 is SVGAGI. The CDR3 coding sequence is TGTGCCAGCGGGCGAAGATTGGAGACCCAGTACTTC. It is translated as CASGRRLETQYF.

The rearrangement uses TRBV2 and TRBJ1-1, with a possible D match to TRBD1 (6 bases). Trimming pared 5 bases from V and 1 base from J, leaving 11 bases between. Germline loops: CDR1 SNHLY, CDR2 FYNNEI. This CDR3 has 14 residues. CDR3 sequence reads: CASSFKTGNTEAFF. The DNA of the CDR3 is TGTGCCAGCAGTTTTAAGACAGGGAACACTGAAGCTTTCTTT. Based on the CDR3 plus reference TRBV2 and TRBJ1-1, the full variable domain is EPEVTQTPSHQVTQMGQEVILRCVPISNHLYFYWYRQILGQKVEFLVSFYNNEISEKSEIFDDQFSVERPDGSNFTLKIRSTKLEDSAMYFCASSFKTGNTEAFFGQGTRLTVV.

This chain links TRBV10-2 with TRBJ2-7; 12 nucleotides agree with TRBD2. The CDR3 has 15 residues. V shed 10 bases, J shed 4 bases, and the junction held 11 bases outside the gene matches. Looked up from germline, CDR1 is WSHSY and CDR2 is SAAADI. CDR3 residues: CAILWMTSGRYEQYF. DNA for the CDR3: TGCGCCATCCTATGGATGACTAGCGGGAGATACGAGCAGTACTTC.

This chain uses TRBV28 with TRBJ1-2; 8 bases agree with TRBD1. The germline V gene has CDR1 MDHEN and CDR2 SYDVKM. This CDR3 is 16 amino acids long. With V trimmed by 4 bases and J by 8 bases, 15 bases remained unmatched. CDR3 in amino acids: CASSSLGYRGWEGYTF. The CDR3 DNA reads TGTGCCAGCAGTTCCCTGGGCTACAGGGGGTGGGAAGGCTACACCTTC.

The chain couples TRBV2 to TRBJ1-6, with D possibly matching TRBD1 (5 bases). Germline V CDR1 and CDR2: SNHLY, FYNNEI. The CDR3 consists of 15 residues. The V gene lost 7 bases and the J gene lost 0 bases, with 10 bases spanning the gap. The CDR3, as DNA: TGTGCCAGCAATACCGACAGCTCCTATAATTCACCCCTCCACTTT. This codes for CASNTDSSYNSPLHF.